This TCR beta chain was found in a study of siplizumab effects on memory and regulatory T cells. Study-wide points: Left unconfirmed was the suppressive function of proliferating Tregs from siplizumab cultures. Apparently key alloresponse contributors, naive T cells also seemed more diverse than memory cells. Alloreactive sequences traceable to unstimulated CD4+ memory cells declined significantly under siplizumab.

About 10^5 TCR templates were assayed per sample. Some clones are missing from TCRdb's copy, which holds only in-frame ones; the method was immunoSEQ multiplex PCR. The repertoire holds some 100,000 clones, with approximately 94% as singletons. Remarks on this clone: Its antigen is unknown.

The V and J ends lost 4 bases and 8 bases, in that order; junction bases with no gene match: 6. This CDR3 region has 14 residues. Germline V lookup: CDR1 SGHDN, CDR2 FVKESK. The source is a human donor in good health. Source material: Tregs sorted from blood. The genes are TRBV14 and TRBJ2-1; 9 nucleotides match TRBD1. For the CDR3, the DNA is TGTGCCAGCAGCCGACGGACAGGGGTCGATGAGCAGTTCTTC. Its translation is CASSRRTGVDEQFF.